The 12 T cell receptor beta chains given below trace back to one sample, sequenced in a study of beta chain features in type 1 diabetes. As every portion of the isolated RNA was reverse transcribed, the sequencing read expressed TCRB transcripts. TCRdb's copy holds only in-frame clones and misses some; the assay was immunoSEQ multiplex PCR. The sample carries 45,000 to 60,000 clones, around 40% recorded once. These receptors have no known antigen. Whole-study findings and limits: For Type 1 diabetes patients, all four CD4+ subsets carried TCRB CDR3s that were moderately but significantly shorter.

The sample was stem cell memory CD4+ T cells from blood. These TCRs come from a man between 25 and 39 years old with type 1 diabetes.

The chain uses TRBV15 and TRBJ2-3; 8 bases agree with TRBD2. The length of the CDR3 is 16 residues. V lost 0 bases and J lost 0; bases outside the gene matches: 2. Per germline, CDR1 LNHNV and CDR2 YYDKDF (reference sequence). CDR3 residues: CATSRDSSGSTDTQYF. The CDR3 region has the DNA TGTGCCACCAGCAGAGACTCTAGCGGGAGCACAGATACGCAGTATTTT.

The rearrangement links TRBV29-1 to TRBJ2-1, with TRBD2 identical over 11 bases. The CDR3 runs 16 residues. Germline CDR1 SQVTM, CDR2 ANQGSEA. Trimming at V came to 6 bases and at J to 6 bases, leaving 13 bases not matched to a gene. The CDR3, as DNA: TGCAGCGTCTCCATTTTAGCGGGAGGGCCGCTCAATGAGCAGTTCTTC. Amino acids: CSVSILAGGPLNEQFF.

The J gene is TRBJ2-1, the V gene TRBV15; 14 nucleotides agree with TRBD2. The germline gives CDR1 LNHNV, CDR2 YYDKDF (reference sequence). The CDR3 is 17 residues long. The V segment lost 4 bases and the J segment 8 bases; nucleotides outside the gene matches: 10. CDR3 bases: TGTGCCACCAGCAAGTCCGGGACTAGCGGGAGCTGGGATGAGCAGTTCTTC. The encoded protein is CATSKSGTSGSWDEQFF.

The chain has TRBV5-1 and TRBJ1-1, with D perhaps matching TRBD1 (5 bases). Trimming took 7 bases from V and 2 from J, leaving 18 bases between them. Germline CDR1 is SGHRS and CDR2 is YFSETQ. The CDR3 has 15 residues. The CDR3 protein is CASRGGAVLNTEAFF. The CDR3 bases are TGCGCCAGCCGCGGAGGGGCAGTGCTAAACACTGAAGCTTTCTTT.

This clone appeared a few times. One end of the junction varies from germline; a read error may be responsible. This sequence joins TRBV20-1 and TRBJ2-5, with D maybe TRBD2 (6 bases). CDR1 DFQATT and CDR2 SNEGSKA come from the germline V gene (reference sequence). The CDR3 consists of 11 residues. The CDR3 is CSASGAAGRDF. The DNA of the CDR3 is TGCAGTGCCTCCGGCGCGGCGGGAAGGGACTTC.

Details on this clone: A read error may produce the germline difference seen at one junction end. This chain links TRBV2 with TRBJ1-4, with a tentative D call TRBD1 (5 bases). The CDR3 spans 12 residues. Germline V lookup: CDR1 SNHLY, CDR2 FYNNEI. CDR3 protein: CASSDFAQGLLF. In DNA, the CDR3 is TGTGCCAGCAGTGATTTTGCTCAGGGATTGCTTTTT.

The chain links TRBV7-3 to TRBJ2-5; 8 nucleotides match TRBD2. Germline loops: CDR1 SGHTA, CDR2 FQGTGA. The CDR3 contains 13 residues. The V gene end was trimmed by 5 bases and the J gene end by 7 bases; junction bases not matched to a gene: 6. CDR3 bases: TGTGCCAGCAGCCTAGCGGGCAGGGGGACCCAGTACTTC. Protein product: CASSLAGRGTQYF. The entire variable domain, with the rest obtained from reference TRBV7-3 and TRBJ2-5, is as follows: GAGVSQTPSNKVTEKGKYVELRCDPISGHTALYWYRQSLGQGPEFLIYFQGTGAADDSGLPNDRFFAVRPEGSVSTLKIQRTERGDSAVYLCASSLAGRGTQYFGPGTRLLVL.

The chain couples TRBV18 to TRBJ2-3; the match to TRBD1 covers 8 bases. Germline V lookup: CDR1 KGHSH, CDR2 LQKENI. Unmatched junction bases numbered 9, after V lost 3 bases and J lost 4 bases. The CDR3 has 16 residues. In nucleotides, the CDR3 is TGTGCCAGCTCACCGCTAGCAGGGGGCCTTGCAGATACGCAGTATTTT. It translates to CASSPLAGGLADTQYF.

CDR3 sequence: CASSQSGGQPQHF. CDR3 nucleotides: TGCGCCAGCAGTCAATCGGGAGGGCAGCCCCAGCATTTT. The chain couples TRBV23-1 to TRBJ1-5; D call uncertain. TRBV23-1 is reported as an ORF; its role is uncertain. Trimming cost V 0 bases and J 7 bases, with 7 bases left between them. There are 13 residues in the CDR3.

The V gene is TRBV29-1, the J gene TRBJ2-2, with 7 nucleotides matching TRBD1. The CDR3 consists of 11 residues. CDR1 SQVTM and CDR2 ANQGSEA come from the germline V gene. The CDR3 spells CATGNGGELFF. CDR3 in DNA: TGCGCGACAGGGAACGGCGGGGAGCTGTTTTTT.

The chain uses TRBV5-1 and TRBJ2-7; no clear D gene. Germline CDR1 and CDR2: SGHRS and YFSETQ. Trimming removed 0 bases at V and 3 bases at J, with 7 bases between. CDR3 size: 13 residues. The CDR3 DNA follows: TGCGCCAGCAGCTTGGGAGGCATCTACGAGCAGTACTTC. Protein sequence: CASSLGGIYEQYF.

The rearrangement uses TRBV28 and TRBJ2-7, with D unclear. This CDR3 is 12 amino acids long. Germline V gene lookup returns CDR1 MDHEN and CDR2 SYDVKM. Trimming shortened V by 6 bases and J by 5 bases, and 11 bases separated the two germline ends. The CDR3 is CASSPSRNEQYF. In nucleotides, the CDR3 is TGTGCCAGCAGCCCCTCCAGAAACGAGCAGTACTTC.